A selection of T cell receptor beta chains follows, all from one sample in a study of OX40 agonist ivuxolimab in advanced cancers. Sequencing was performed with immunoSEQ multiplex PCR; in TCRdb, only in-frame clones are kept and a portion is missing. The sample yields tens of thousands of clones, over 85% seen once. The specimen comprised CD4+ or CD8+ T cells sorted from blood, sampled in a trial of the OX40 agonist ivuxolimab. Receptor source: an adult with an advanced solid tumor such as melanoma, head and neck, liver or kidney cancer. The CDR3 runs from the conserved cysteine through the conserved F or W.

cdr3_aa j_call v_call
CASSTRLAGSTTDTQYF TRBJ2-3 TRBV13
CASSFKLDSPYEQYF TRBJ2-7 TRBV5-1
CASKTYEQYF TRBJ2-7 TRBV2
CASSYSSGYTF TRBJ1-2 TRBV6-5
CASTRTDTQYF TRBJ2-3 TRBV28
CASSFYGDTGELFF TRBJ2-2 TRBV27
CASSSYTGSNQPQHF TRBJ1-5 TRBV27
CASSADGGPFGETQYF TRBJ2-5 TRBV9
CASSLAPGRDDYGYTF TRBJ1-2 TRBV7-9
CSCRAETQYF TRBJ2-5 TRBV29-1
CASSALPEAFF TRBJ1-1 TRBV7-8
CASSQAGAYNEQFF TRBJ2-1 TRBV6-4
CAISKTGETLETQYF TRBJ2-5 TRBV10-3
CASSSGQGYGYTF TRBJ1-2 TRBV27
CATDSNGYTF TRBJ1-2 TRBV25-1
CASSRRASGRPYSTDTQYF TRBJ2-3 TRBV7-3
CASSLGHKSSYNEQFF TRBJ2-1 TRBV5-1
CASSLTGELFF TRBJ2-2 TRBV7-3
CASSLGGTISGANVLTF TRBJ2-6 TRBV27
CASSLHYRGSGATNEKLFF TRBJ1-4 TRBV5-8
CASSSETGYEQFF TRBJ2-1 TRBV6-6
CASSLMTDGHGYTF TRBJ1-2 TRBV5-1
CASSVGQPYEQYF TRBJ2-7 TRBV6-1
CASSQVYYTGELFF TRBJ2-2 TRBV4-1
CASSEYLSSGNTIYF TRBJ1-3 TRBV9
CASSPPPRGTDTQYF TRBJ2-3 TRBV13
CASSEIAGGFNEQYF TRBJ2-7 TRBV6-1
CASKEYNEQFF TRBJ2-1 TRBV6-1
CASSLGITNEQFF TRBJ2-1 TRBV11-3
CASSYSFSYEQYF TRBJ2-7 TRBV19
CASSFGGGGETQYF TRBJ2-5 TRBV5-1
CASSSRQGDQPQHF TRBJ1-5 TRBV27
CASRNSGSSTYNEQFF TRBJ2-1 TRBV2
CASSQSGRGRLNTEAFF TRBJ1-1 TRBV23-1
CASSIGRAGTEAFF TRBJ1-1 TRBV19
CASSLGRTTNNEQFF TRBJ2-1 TRBV11-2
CASSRGSIHEQFF TRBJ2-1 TRBV9
CSVDGGLGGYTF TRBJ1-2 TRBV29-1
CASSLGSGETQYF TRBJ2-5 TRBV9
CASSIDLRRDGEQYF TRBJ2-7 TRBV19